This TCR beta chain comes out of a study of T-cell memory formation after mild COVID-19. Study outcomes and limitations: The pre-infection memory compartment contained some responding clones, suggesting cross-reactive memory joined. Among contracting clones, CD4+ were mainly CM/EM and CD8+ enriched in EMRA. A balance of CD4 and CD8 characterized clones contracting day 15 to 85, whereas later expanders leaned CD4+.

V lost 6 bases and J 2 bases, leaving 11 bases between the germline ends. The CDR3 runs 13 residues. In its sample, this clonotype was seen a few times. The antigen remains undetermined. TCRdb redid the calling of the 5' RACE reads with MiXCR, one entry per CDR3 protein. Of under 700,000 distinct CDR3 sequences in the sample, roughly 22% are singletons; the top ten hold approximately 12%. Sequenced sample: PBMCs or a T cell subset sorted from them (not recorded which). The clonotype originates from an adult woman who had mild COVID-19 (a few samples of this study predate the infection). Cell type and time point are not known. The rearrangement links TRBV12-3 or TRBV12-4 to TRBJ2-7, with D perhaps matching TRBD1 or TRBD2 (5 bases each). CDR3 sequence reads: CASSWDGPYEQYF. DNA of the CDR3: TGTGCCAGCAGCTGGGACGGCCCCTACGAGCAGTACTTC.